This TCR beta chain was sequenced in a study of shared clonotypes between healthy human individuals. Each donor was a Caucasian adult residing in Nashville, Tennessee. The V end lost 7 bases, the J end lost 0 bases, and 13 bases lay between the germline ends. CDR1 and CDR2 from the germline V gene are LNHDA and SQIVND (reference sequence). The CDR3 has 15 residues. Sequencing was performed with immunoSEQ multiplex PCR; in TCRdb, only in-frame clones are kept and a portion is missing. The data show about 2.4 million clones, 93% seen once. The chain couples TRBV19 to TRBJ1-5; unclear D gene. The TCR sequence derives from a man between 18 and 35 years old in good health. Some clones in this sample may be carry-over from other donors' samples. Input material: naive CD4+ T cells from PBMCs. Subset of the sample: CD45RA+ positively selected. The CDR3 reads CASTIDGNSNQPQHF. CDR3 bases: TGTGCCAGTACCATCGACGGGAATAGCAATCAGCCCCAGCATTTT.